Following are 25 T cell receptor beta chains from one sample sequenced in a study of CD8+ T cells in alopecia areata. Reverse transcription of extracted RNA yielded cDNA, which provided the sequencing template. Sequencing was performed with immunoSEQ multiplex PCR; in TCRdb, only in-frame clones are kept and a portion is missing. The repertoire includes approximately 82,000 clones, just over 50% of them detected once, and around 5% sits in the top ten. What was sequenced was NKG2D-high CD8+ T cells sorted from blood. These receptors all stem from a human donor with alopecia areata.

This chain links TRBV27 with TRBJ1-4; D not resolved. Germline loops: CDR1 MNHEY, CDR2 SMNVEV (reference sequence). This CDR3 comprises 14 residues. The ends were cut back, 7 bases at V and 5 bases at J, with 14 bases in the middle. CDR3 DNA: TGTGCCAGCACTTCAAACGGCGGGAATGAAAAACTGTTTTTT. Translated: CASTSNGGNEKLFF.

CDR3 coding DNA: TGTGCCAGCAGCGTCGGCCCAGATACGCAGTATTTT. This gives the protein CASSVGPDTQYF. The chain recombines TRBV9 with TRBJ2-3; D is unresolved. Per germline, CDR1 SGDLS and CDR2 YYNGEE. The CDR3 is 12 residues long. Trimming pared 2 bases from V and 4 bases from J, leaving 5 bases between.

V usage is TRBV29-1 and J usage is TRBJ2-7; TRBD2 is a possible D gene (6 bases). The CDR3 is 17 amino acids. Germline V gene sequence: CDR1 SQVTM, CDR2 ANQGSEA. The germline V and J ends were trimmed by 1 base and 6 bases, with 25 bases remaining between them. For the CDR3, the DNA is TGCAGCGTTGAAGGGGGGGTGGAGGCAAACCGGGAGAGCGAGCAGTACTTC. Protein: CSVEGGVEANRESEQYF.

This clone was counted a few times. This chain uses TRBV27 with TRBJ2-5; no clear D gene. Trimming cost V 5 bases and J 2 bases, with 12 bases left between them. This CDR3 is built from 14 residues. Germline-derived CDR1 and CDR2 are MNHEY and SMNVEV (reference sequence). The CDR3 loop is CASSPRAGQETQYF. The CDR3 coding sequence is TGTGCCAGCAGTCCCCGGGCCGGACAAGAGACCCAGTACTTC.

As for this clone: This CDR3 is also generated by other DNA sequences in the sample. The chain combines TRBV5-1 with TRBJ2-7, with 7 nucleotides matching TRBD1. Germline V gene data show CDR1 as SGHRS and CDR2 as YFSETQ. The CDR3 length is 14 residues. With V trimmed by 4 bases and J by 2 bases, 6 bases remained unmatched. The CDR3 DNA reads TGCGCCAGCAGCCCGGGGACAGACACCTACGAGCAGTACTTC. This translates into CASSPGTDTYEQYF.

The chain recombines TRBV4-1 with TRBJ2-7; no clear D gene. Germline V gene sequence: CDR1 MGHRA, CDR2 YSYEKL. V was trimmed by 4 bases and J by 4 bases, leaving 14 bases between them. The CDR3 covers 14 residues. The CDR3 spells CASSLAMGWYEQYF. The CDR3 nucleotides are TGCGCCAGCAGCCTCGCCATGGGGTGGTACGAGCAGTACTTC.

This chain joins TRBV2 and TRBJ2-1, with unresolved D. This CDR3 has 12 residues. The germline CDR1 and CDR2 sequences are SNHLY and FYNNEI. The V end lost 3 bases, the J end lost 12 bases, and 12 bases lay between the germline ends. The CDR3 loop is CASSDGPIGQFF. The CDR3 nucleotides are TGTGCCAGCAGTGATGGCCCCATTGGGCAGTTCTTC.

The chain employs TRBV6-6 and TRBJ2-7, with a tentative D call TRBD1 (6 bases). The CDR3 is made up of 13 amino acids. Germline V gene sequence: CDR1 MNHNY, CDR2 SVGAGI (reference sequence). With 5 bases removed from V and 5 bases from J, the gap between germline ends came to 13 bases. This CDR3 reads CASSGTPSHEQYF. In DNA, the CDR3 is TGTGCCAGCAGTGGGACACCCTCTCACGAGCAGTACTTC.

The CDR3 region is CASSQPGGTEAFF. CDR3 nucleotide sequence: TGTGCCAGCAGCCAACCGGGTGGCACTGAAGCTTTCTTT. This chain uses TRBV14 with TRBJ1-1; no definite D call. V lost 2 bases to trimming and J lost 4 bases, with 8 bases between them. The CDR3 spans 13 residues. The germline CDR1 and CDR2 sequences are SGHDN and FVKESK.

This chain's CDR3 is CASSQRAYEQYF. The CDR3 region has the DNA TGTGCCAGCAGCCAGAGGGCCTACGAGCAGTACTTC. The chain links TRBV7-9 to TRBJ2-7, with TRBD2 as a possible D gene (5 bases). This CDR3 comprises 12 residues. CDR1 and CDR2 from the germline V gene are SEHNR and FQNEAQ (reference sequence). V dropped 5 bases and J dropped 2 bases, with 7 bases sitting between them.

This clone has just a few counts. V usage is TRBV29-1 and J usage is TRBJ2-5; unclear D gene. The DNA matches TRBJ2-7 better at its end, which makes the J call doubtful. Looked up from germline, CDR1 is SQVTM and CDR2 is ANQGSEA. The CDR3 is 12 amino acids. The CDR3 protein is CSVDEEFYEQYF. CDR3 DNA sequence: TGCAGCGTTGACGAGGAATTCTACGAGCAGTACTTC.

This clone was found a few times. The chain couples TRBV29-1 to TRBJ2-3; a possible D gene is TRBD2 (6 bases). Trimming took 0 bases from V and 2 from J, leaving 9 bases between them. This CDR3 has 14 amino acids. Germline lookup yields CDR1 SQVTM and CDR2 ANQGSEA. CDR3 residues: CSVEDGGVTDTQYF. The CDR3 coding sequence is TGCAGCGTTGAAGACGGGGGTGTCACAGATACGCAGTATTTT.

The chain joins TRBV6-5 to TRBJ2-2; TRBD1 might be the D (5 bases). CDR1 MNHEY and CDR2 SVGAGI come from the germline V gene. The CDR3 spans 15 residues. V was shortened by 6 bases and J by 4 bases, with 15 bases between the two germline ends. DNA for the CDR3: TGTGCCAGCAGGACCCTTGACAGAGCCACCGGGGAGCTGTTTTTT. Protein product: CASRTLDRATGELFF.

V is TRBV5-4 and J is TRBJ2-7, with 7 bases aligning to TRBD2. Germline V CDR1 and CDR2: SGHNT, YYREEE (reference sequence). With 4 bases clipped from V and 6 bases from J, the junction kept 7 bases outside the gene matches. This CDR3 region has 13 residues. The chain's CDR3 is CASSGGVPSEQYF. The CDR3 region has the DNA TGTGCCAGCAGCGGGGGGGTTCCCTCCGAGCAGTACTTC.

This chain joins TRBV4-1 and TRBJ2-5, with D unclear. CDR1 and CDR2 (germline): MGHRA, YSYEKL. The CDR3 loop spans 13 amino acids. V shed 4 bases and J shed 9 bases, with 15 bases lying between them. The CDR3 coding sequence is TGCGCCAGCAGCCTGTTATTAGCTGAGGCCCAGTACTTC. It codes for CASSLLLAEAQYF.

The V gene is TRBV29-1, the J gene TRBJ2-5, with TRBD1 as a possible D gene (5 bases). The end of the DNA is better explained by TRBJ2-7, so the J call may be wrong. This CDR3 is 11 amino acids long. Looked up from germline, CDR1 is SQVTM and CDR2 is ANQGSEA. CDR3 region: CSVQGSYEQYF. CDR3 in DNA: TGCAGCGTTCAGGGATCCTACGAGCAGTACTTC.

In this sample, this clone turned up a few times. The sample carries other DNA sequences with the same CDR3. The chain employs TRBV29-1 and TRBJ2-3, with D uncertain. Trimming took 6 bases from V and 3 from J, leaving 4 bases between them. This CDR3 is built from 10 residues. Looked up from germline, CDR1 is SQVTM and CDR2 is ANQGSEA. The CDR3 sequence is CSVETDTQYF. Written as DNA, the CDR3 is TGCAGCGTCGAGACAGATACGCAGTATTTT.

The rearrangement joins TRBV4-1 to TRBJ2-1; D is tentatively TRBD1 or TRBD2 (7 bases each). The length of the CDR3 is 19 residues. Germline V gives CDR1 MGHRA, CDR2 YSYEKL. Trimming took 3 bases from V and 4 from J, leaving 25 bases between them. CDR3: CASSHRQGEIQREYNEQFF. CDR3 in DNA: TGCGCCAGCAGCCATCGACAGGGCGAAATCCAGCGGGAATACAATGAGCAGTTCTTC.

The chain joins TRBV19 to TRBJ2-5; D gene unclear. The V end was cut by 4 bases, the J end by 1 base, with 7 bases between. The CDR3 runs to 13 residues. Germline V gives CDR1 LNHDA, CDR2 SQIVND (reference sequence). The CDR3 nucleotides are TGTGCCAGTAGTACGTCGGCCCAAGAGACCCAGTACTTC. It encodes CASSTSAQETQYF.

This clone occurred a few times. The chain links TRBV7-6 to TRBJ2-7; unclear D gene. The ends were cut back, 1 base at V and 5 bases at J, with 12 bases in the middle. The CDR3 is 14 residues long. Germline loops: CDR1 SGHVS, CDR2 FNYEAQ. This chain's CDR3 is CASSLEVWGNEQYF. The CDR3 nucleotides read TGTGCCAGCAGCTTAGAGGTTTGGGGAAACGAGCAGTACTTC.

The count of this clone is one. The rearrangement uses TRBV9 and TRBJ2-2, with D maybe TRBD2 (6 bases). Trimming cost V 5 bases and J 6 bases, with 11 bases left between them. CDR3 length: 13 amino acids. Germline CDR1 SGDLS, CDR2 YYNGEE. CDR3 loop: CASREGGAGELFF. The CDR3 bases are TGTGCCAGCAGGGAAGGAGGGGCCGGGGAGCTGTTTTTT.

In this sample, this clone turned up a few times. This chain joins TRBV29-1 and TRBJ2-7, with unresolved D. Germline V gene lookup returns CDR1 SQVTM and CDR2 ANQGSEA. Trimming cost V 6 bases and J 3 bases, with 9 bases left between them. CDR3 length equals 11 residues. CDR3 bases: TGCAGCGTCGCTACAGACTACGAGCAGTACTTC. Protein sequence: CSVATDYEQYF.

For the CDR3, the DNA is TGCGCCAGCAGCTCTTCCACCGACAGAGGCTCCTACGAGCAGTACTTC. It is translated as CASSSSTDRGSYEQYF. The V gene is TRBV5-1, the J gene TRBJ2-7, with D possibly TRBD1 on 5 matching bases. The germline V gene has CDR1 SGHRS and CDR2 YFSETQ. Trimming removed 3 bases from V and 0 bases from J, with 16 bases in between. The CDR3 extends over 16 amino acids. The full variable domain, with the rest looked up from reference TRBV5-1 and TRBJ2-7, is KAGVTQTPRYLIKTRGQQVTLSCSPISGHRSVSWYQQTPGQGLQFLFEYFSETQRNKGNFPGRFSGRQFSNSRSEMNVSTLELGDSALYLCASSSSTDRGSYEQYFGPGTRLTVT.

The V call is TRBV5-1, the J call TRBJ2-5; D remains unclear. V was trimmed by 2 bases and J by 5 bases, leaving 4 bases between them. The CDR3 is 11 residues long. CDR1 is SGHRS and CDR2 is YFSETQ in the germline V gene. The CDR3 here is CASSFSETQYF. In nucleotides, the CDR3 is TGCGCCAGCAGCTTCTCGGAGACCCAGTACTTC.

This clone was found a few times. The chain joins TRBV7-9 to TRBJ1-2; D is perhaps TRBD1 (6 bases). Germline CDR1 reads SEHNR; CDR2 reads FQNEAQ (reference sequence). The CDR3 has 12 amino acids. The germline V and J ends were trimmed by 1 base and 10 bases, with 10 bases remaining between them. CDR3 sequence reads: CASSLEAGDYTF. The CDR3 DNA sequence: TGTGCCAGCAGCTTAGAGGCAGGGGACTACACCTTC.